The rows below give T cell receptor beta chains drawn from one sample of a study of cytomegalovirus exposure and HLA in healthy donors. The protocol was immunoSEQ multiplex PCR, while the TCRdb copy is restricted to in-frame clones and leaves out a portion. In the table there are more than 200,000 clones, 90% of which are singletons. The sample comprised PBMCs. Receptors were obtained from a woman between 25 and 40 years old in good health and CMV-seronegative. The CDR3 runs from the conserved cysteine through the conserved F or W. A D gene is named only where the DNA matches it firmly. Some rows mark clone size as missing; the rest say once, few, many or name a class of expanded clone.

D: TRBD2
V: TRBV28
size: .
J: TRBJ2-2
DNA: TGTGCCAGCAGTTTCGGGCGGAGCGGGAGTTCGTACACCGGGGAGCTGTTTTTT
CDR3: CASSFGRSGSSYTGELFF

D: TRBD1
V: TRBV29-1
size: .
J: TRBJ2-7
DNA: TGCAGCGTGGCGGGTGGGACAGGGCCCTACGAGCAGTACTTC
CDR3: CSVAGGTGPYEQYF

D: .
V: TRBV7-2
size: .
J: TRBJ2-3
DNA: TGTGCCAGCAGCTTAGGGGACGGGGGCGATACGCAGTATTTT
CDR3: CASSLGDGGDTQYF

D: .
V: TRBV27
size: .
J: TRBJ2-2
DNA: TGTGCCAGCAGTCCCGACATTTCTGCGAACACCGGGGAGCTGTTTTTT
CDR3: CASSPDISANTGELFF

D: TRBD2
V: TRBV25-1
size: .
J: TRBJ2-3
DNA: TGTGCCAGCAGCGCGGGAGATCGGGGAGATACGCAGTATTTT
CDR3: CASSAGDRGDTQYF

D: .
V: TRBV5-4
size: .
J: TRBJ2-7
DNA: TGTGCCAGCAGCTTGGTCCGGACCTACGAGCAGTACTTC
CDR3: CASSLVRTYEQYF

D: .
V: TRBV19
size: .
J: TRBJ1-2
DNA: TGTGCCAGTAGTATAGATCGGGGCTTGACTGCTGGCTACACCTTC
CDR3: CASSIDRGLTAGYTF

D: TRBD2
V: TRBV7-6
size: .
J: TRBJ2-7
DNA: TGTGCCAGCAGCCAAGGACTAGCGGGAGGGCTGGCCTACGAGCAGTACTTC
CDR3: CASSQGLAGGLAYEQYF

D: TRBD1
V: TRBV7-9
size: .
J: TRBJ2-7
DNA: TGTGCCAGCAGCCCCAAACAGACAGGGGCGGTAAACGAGCAGTACTTC
CDR3: CASSPKQTGAVNEQYF

D: .
V: TRBV27
size: .
J: TRBJ1-3
DNA: TGTGCCAGCAGCGGGCGGGGCCCACCGTTTGGAAACACCATATATTTT
CDR3: CASSGRGPPFGNTIYF

D: .
V: TRBV5-4
size: .
J: TRBJ2-1
DNA: TGTGCCAGCAGCCAGATAGCAAACAATGAGCAGTTCTTC
CDR3: CASSQIANNEQFF

D: .
V: TRBV19
size: .
J: TRBJ1-5
DNA: TGTGCCAGTAGCGCCGCAGGGAGGTCTGGCAATCAGCCCCAGCATTTT
CDR3: CASSAAGRSGNQPQHF

D: TRBD2
V: TRBV14
size: few
J: TRBJ2-2
DNA: TGTGCCAGCAGCCAAGATTCGGTACTAGCGGGAGAAACCGGGGAGCTGTTTTTT
CDR3: CASSQDSVLAGETGELFF

D: TRBD1
V: TRBV19
size: once
J: TRBJ2-3
DNA: TGTGCCAGTAGTATCACGGGACAGGGCACAGATACGCAGTATTTT
CDR3: CASSITGQGTDTQYF

D: .
V: TRBV2
size: .
J: TRBJ2-7
DNA: TGTGCCAGCGGCGGGGCCTACGAGCAGTACTTC
CDR3: CASGGAYEQYF

D: .
V: TRBV12-5
size: .
J: TRBJ2-2
DNA: TGTGCTAGTGGTTTCACAGGGGGGGTACGGACCGGGGAGCTGTTTTTT
CDR3: CASGFTGGVRTGELFF

D: .
V: TRBV5-1
size: .
J: TRBJ2-2
DNA: TGCGCCAGCAGGCTTACAGGGTCCGGGGGAACCGGGGAGCTGTTTTTT
CDR3: CASRLTGSGGTGELFF

D: TRBD1
V: TRBV10-1
size: .
J: TRBJ2-7
DNA: TGCGCCAGCACCGACCTCACCGACAGGGCCTACGAGCAGTACTTC
CDR3: CASTDLTDRAYEQYF

D: .
V: TRBV2
size: .
J: TRBJ1-4
DNA: TGTGCCAGCACGTTCGGCCGGGAAGGAAGCGAAAAACTGTTTTTT
CDR3: CASTFGREGSEKLFF

D: .
V: TRBV7-2
size: once
J: TRBJ2-1
DNA: TGTGCCAGCAGCCCGATGCCCGGCTCCTACAATGAGCAGTTCTTC
CDR3: CASSPMPGSYNEQFF

D: .
V: TRBV2
size: .
J: TRBJ2-1
DNA: TGTGCCAGCAGTGAAGTGGTAGCTTCCTACAATGAGCAGTTCTTC
CDR3: CASSEVVASYNEQFF

D: .
V: TRBV27
size: .
J: TRBJ1-1
DNA: TGTGCCAGCAGACTAGACTCCGCAGGGGTAGTCACTGAAGCTTTCTTT
CDR3: CASRLDSAGVVTEAFF

D: TRBD1
V: TRBV5-1
size: once
J: TRBJ1-2
DNA: TGCGCCAGCAGCTTGCGGGACAGTGAGTATGGCTACACCTTC
CDR3: CASSLRDSEYGYTF

D: TRBD1
V: TRBV5-4
size: .
J: TRBJ2-5
DNA: TGTGCCAGCAGCTTACAGGGGGCAGAAGAGACCCAGTACTTC
CDR3: CASSLQGAEETQYF

D: TRBD2
V: TRBV19
size: .
J: TRBJ2-2
DNA: TGTGCCAGTACCCGCGAGGTTAGCGGGAGTACCGGGGAGCTGTTTTTT
CDR3: CASTREVSGSTGELFF

D: TRBD2
V: TRBV5-1
size: .
J: TRBJ2-7
DNA: TGCGCCAGCAGCTTGGATGAACTAGCGGGTTCCTACGAGCAGTACTTC
CDR3: CASSLDELAGSYEQYF